The rows below give T cell receptor beta chains drawn from one sample of a study of blood T cells in healthy people across ages. TCRdb ran MiXCR on the 5' RACE reads and lists one entry per CDR3 protein. The sample has around 1,000,000 distinct CDR3 sequences, around 27% seen once; the top ten hold around 0.75%. These data were also reused for a study on T cells of mothers and their children.

The sequenced sample consisted of blood. The receptors here all came from a girl aged 2 to 10 in good health. Each CDR3 is given with its conserved first and last residue. Fields, in order: V gene, clone size, D gene, J gene, CDR3 DNA, CDR3 protein. The D gene is left open where the match is weak. Only some rows state a clone size, as once, few, many or a class for expanded clones.

v_call: TRBV7-2; clone_size: NA; d_call: TRBD2; j_call: TRBJ2-1; cdr3_nt: TGTGCCAGCAGTCCACCGGGACTAGCGGCATACAATGAGCAGTTCTTC; cdr3_aa: CASSPPGLAAYNEQFF
v_call: TRBV6-5; clone_size: few; d_call: NA; j_call: TRBJ2-3; cdr3_nt: TGTGCCAGCAGTTATGGGGGCCTCAACACAGATACGCAGTATTTT; cdr3_aa: CASSYGGLNTDTQYF
v_call: TRBV3-1; clone_size: NA; d_call: TRBD2; j_call: TRBJ2-1; cdr3_nt: TGTGCCAGCAGCCAAGCGGGAGGGGCCAATGAGCAGTTCTTC; cdr3_aa: CASSQAGGANEQFF
v_call: TRBV5-1; clone_size: NA; d_call: NA; j_call: TRBJ2-3; cdr3_nt: TGCGCCAGCAGCTCTCCCGGTGGGGCAGATACGCAGTATTTT; cdr3_aa: CASSSPGGADTQYF
v_call: TRBV7-9; clone_size: few; d_call: TRBD1; j_call: TRBJ2-7; cdr3_nt: TGTGCCAGCAGCTTAGACCTACAGGGGGCCAACTACGAGCAGTGCTTC; cdr3_aa: CASSLDLQGANYEQCF
v_call: TRBV29-1; clone_size: few; d_call: TRBD1; j_call: TRBJ1-1; cdr3_nt: TGCAGCGTTGAGGGGACAGGGTGGGACACTGAAGCTTTCTTT; cdr3_aa: CSVEGTGWDTEAFF
v_call: TRBV6-5; clone_size: NA; d_call: NA; j_call: TRBJ2-2; cdr3_nt: TGTGCCAGTAGTTCTGGCAGCGAGACCGGGGAGCTGTTTTTT; cdr3_aa: CASSSGSETGELFF
v_call: TRBV7-2; clone_size: NA; d_call: NA; j_call: TRBJ1-5; cdr3_nt: TGTGCCAGCAGCTTACAGGGCACCGCTCAGCCCCAGCATTTT; cdr3_aa: CASSLQGTAQPQHF
v_call: TRBV28; clone_size: few; d_call: TRBD1; j_call: TRBJ1-4; cdr3_nt: TGTGCCAGCAGTGATGGACAGGGTAATGAAAAACTGTTTTTT; cdr3_aa: CASSDGQGNEKLFF
v_call: TRBV29-1; clone_size: few; d_call: NA; j_call: TRBJ1-1; cdr3_nt: TGCAGCGTTGAAGGGCAGGGGAACACTGAAGCCTTCTTT; cdr3_aa: CSVEGQGNTEAFF
v_call: TRBV5-4; clone_size: NA; d_call: TRBD1; j_call: TRBJ1-2; cdr3_nt: TGTGCCAGCAGCTTGGTCACAGGGGGCTTAGGAGGCTACACCTTC; cdr3_aa: CASSLVTGGLGGYTF
v_call: TRBV29-1; clone_size: NA; d_call: NA; j_call: TRBJ1-4; cdr3_nt: TGCAGCGTTGAGTGGAGGGAAAAACTGTTTTTT; cdr3_aa: CSVEWREKLFF
v_call: TRBV20-1; clone_size: NA; d_call: TRBD1; j_call: TRBJ2-7; cdr3_nt: TGCAGTGCTACCGGGACAGGGACCTCCTACGAGCAGTACTTC; cdr3_aa: CSATGTGTSYEQYF
v_call: TRBV12-3/TRBV12-4; clone_size: few; d_call: TRBD1; j_call: TRBJ1-2; cdr3_nt: TGTGCCAGCAGACAGGGGAGCTATGGCTACACCTTC; cdr3_aa: CASRQGSYGYTF
v_call: TRBV10-3; clone_size: NA; d_call: NA; j_call: TRBJ2-7; cdr3_nt: TGTGCCATCAGTGGTAACGGATTGCCGAACGAGCACTACTTC; cdr3_aa: CAISGNGLPNEHYF
v_call: TRBV6-5; clone_size: NA; d_call: NA; j_call: TRBJ1-2; cdr3_nt: TGTGCCAGCAGTTACCACAGGGAAACGGTTGGCTACACCTTC; cdr3_aa: CASSYHRETVGYTF
v_call: TRBV28; clone_size: few; d_call: NA; j_call: TRBJ2-4; cdr3_nt: TGTGCCAGCAGCGCGGCAGGAAAAGGCATTCAGTACTTC; cdr3_aa: CASSAAGKGIQYF
v_call: TRBV5-6; clone_size: few; d_call: NA; j_call: TRBJ1-4; cdr3_nt: TGTGCCAGCAGCGCGAGGGAGGCATACGAAAAACTGTTTTTT; cdr3_aa: CASSAREAYEKLFF
v_call: TRBV7-9; clone_size: NA; d_call: NA; j_call: TRBJ1-3; cdr3_nt: TGTGCCAGCAGCTTACTTTTGGGGCCTGGAAACACCATATATTTT; cdr3_aa: CASSLLLGPGNTIYF
v_call: TRBV7-9; clone_size: NA; d_call: NA; j_call: TRBJ2-5; cdr3_nt: TGTGCCAGCAGTCCTCCCTACAGTCAAGAGACCCAGTACTTC; cdr3_aa: CASSPPYSQETQYF
v_call: TRBV3-1; clone_size: NA; d_call: NA; j_call: TRBJ2-5; cdr3_nt: TGTGCCAGCAGCCAAGATCAGGGAGAGCAGTACTTC; cdr3_aa: CASSQDQGEQYF
v_call: TRBV6-5; clone_size: NA; d_call: NA; j_call: TRBJ1-4; cdr3_nt: TGTGCCAGCAGTTACGGAGTTGCAACTAATGAAAAACTGTTTTTT; cdr3_aa: CASSYGVATNEKLFF
v_call: TRBV7-9; clone_size: NA; d_call: NA; j_call: TRBJ1-2; cdr3_nt: TGTGCCAGCAGCTTAGAGCGGCTGAGAGTCGATGGCTACACCTTC; cdr3_aa: CASSLERLRVDGYTF
v_call: TRBV12-3/TRBV12-4; clone_size: NA; d_call: TRBD2; j_call: TRBJ2-3; cdr3_nt: TGTGCCAGCAGTCCGGGGGGACTAGCGGGAGGGCCTGAAGATACGCAGTATTTT; cdr3_aa: CASSPGGLAGGPEDTQYF
v_call: TRBV11-2; clone_size: NA; d_call: NA; j_call: TRBJ1-2; cdr3_nt: TGTGCCAGCAGCTTAGGGGCGGCCACCTATGGCTACACCTTC; cdr3_aa: CASSLGAATYGYTF
v_call: TRBV20-1; clone_size: NA; d_call: TRBD1; j_call: TRBJ1-2; cdr3_nt: TGCAGTGCTAGAGATATCAGGGGGCAAGTCTATGGCTACACCTTC; cdr3_aa: CSARDIRGQVYGYTF
v_call: TRBV4-1; clone_size: NA; d_call: NA; j_call: TRBJ2-5; cdr3_nt: TGCGCCAGCAGCCAGATACAGAAAACCCAGAGGGAAGAGACCCAGTACTTC; cdr3_aa: CASSQIQKTQREETQYF
v_call: TRBV4-3; clone_size: NA; d_call: TRBD1; j_call: TRBJ1-2; cdr3_nt: TGCGCCAGCAGCCAAGTAGGACAGGGGGACTATGGCTACACCTTC; cdr3_aa: CASSQVGQGDYGYTF
v_call: TRBV20-1; clone_size: few; d_call: NA; j_call: TRBJ2-5; cdr3_nt: TGCAGTGCTAGACGGGAAGAGCAAGAGACCCAGTACTTC; cdr3_aa: CSARREEQETQYF
v_call: TRBV20-1; clone_size: NA; d_call: NA; j_call: TRBJ2-1; cdr3_nt: TGCAGTGCTAACAGGCTTTCCTACATTGAGCAGTTCTTC; cdr3_aa: CSANRLSYIEQFF
v_call: TRBV7-2; clone_size: many; d_call: NA; j_call: TRBJ2-6; cdr3_nt: TGTGCCAGCACCTACACCTCGGGGGCCAACGTCCTGACTTTC; cdr3_aa: CASTYTSGANVLTF
v_call: TRBV2; clone_size: NA; d_call: NA; j_call: TRBJ2-3; cdr3_nt: TGTGCCAGCAGTGAAGATGATGGTCGCACAGATACGCAGTATTTT; cdr3_aa: CASSEDDGRTDTQYF
v_call: TRBV9; clone_size: NA; d_call: NA; j_call: TRBJ2-3; cdr3_nt: TGTGCCAGCAGCGTACAAGGAACTGTCACAGATACGCAGTATTTT; cdr3_aa: CASSVQGTVTDTQYF